The next 14 T cell receptor beta chains were all read from a single sample in a study of blood T cell repertoires in COVID-19 (dated by TCRdb to 2019 to 2021). Libraries were made using the immunoSEQ multiplex PCR assay. TCRdb's version of the immuneACCESS table is confined to in-frame rearrangements and falls short of the full clone set. An unresolved V gene accounts for under half of the shortfall where checked; the remainder is of unknown origin. The sample records 210,000 or so clones, under 90% of which are singletons. The top ten clonotypes cover 4.4% of the sample. Sequenced material: peripheral blood. Receptors originate from a man aged 50 to 60 with acute or convalescent COVID-19.

The chain has TRBV5-4 and TRBJ2-7, with TRBD1 as a possible D gene (6 bases). Germline CDR1 SGHNT, CDR2 YYREEE (reference sequence). The CDR3 length is 13 residues. Trimming shortened V by 4 bases and J by 3 bases, and 11 bases separated the two germline ends. CDR3 amino acids: CASSPRQDYEQYF. The CDR3 DNA sequence: TGTGCCAGCAGCCCCAGACAGGACTACGAGCAGTACTTC.

The chain couples TRBV18 to TRBJ2-7; 12 bases map to TRBD1. Trimming cost V 4 bases and J 10 bases; bases outside gene matches: 11. Germline-derived CDR1 and CDR2 are KGHSH and LQKENI. The CDR3 runs to 15 residues. CDR3 region: CASSQTGTGGGRQYF. For the CDR3, the DNA is TGTGCCAGCTCACAAACCGGGACAGGGGGCGGAAGACAGTACTTC. Complete variable domain (other parts from reference TRBV18 and TRBJ2-7): NAGVMQNPRHLVRRRGQEARLRCSPMKGHSHVYWYRQLPEEGLKFMVYLQKENIIDESGMPKERFSAEFPKEGPSILRIQQVVRGDSAAYFCASSQTGTGGGRQYFGPGTRLTVT.

This clone was picked up one time. The rearrangement links TRBV9 to TRBJ1-6, with D maybe TRBD1 (5 bases). V lost 0 bases and J 6 bases, leaving 10 bases between the germline ends. Germline CDR1 reads SGDLS; CDR2 reads YYNGEE. The CDR3 is 15 amino acids. CDR3 nucleotides: TGTGCCAGCAGCGTAGGGGGGGTTGTTAATTCACCCCTCCACTTT. This translates into CASSVGGVVNSPLHF. Based on the CDR3 plus reference TRBV9 and TRBJ1-6, the full variable domain is DSGVTQTPKHLITATGQRVTLRCSPRSGDLSVYWYQQSLDQGLQFLIQYYNGEERAKGNILERFSAQQFPDLHSELNLSSLELGDSALYFCASSVGGVVNSPLHFGNGTRLTVT.

The chain combines TRBV7-8 with TRBJ1-6; 7 bases are shared with TRBD1. Germline V gene lookup returns CDR1 SGHVS and CDR2 FQNEAQ. J gave up 10 bases and V 4 bases, and 10 bases lay outside the gene matches. This CDR3 region has 15 residues. The CDR3 sequence: CASSSLGQRKSPLHF. The CDR3 nucleotides are TGTGCCAGCAGCTCTCTGGGACAGAGAAAATCACCCCTCCACTTT.

V usage is TRBV19 and J usage is TRBJ2-2, with D possibly TRBD2 on 5 matching bases. The CDR3 consists of 15 residues. The germline V and J ends were trimmed by 4 bases and 3 bases, with 12 bases remaining between them. Germline CDR1 LNHDA, CDR2 SQIVND (reference sequence). The CDR3 reads CASSSGLEHTGELFF. The CDR3, as DNA: TGTGCCAGTAGTAGCGGGCTTGAACACACCGGGGAGCTGTTTTTT.

The J gene is TRBJ2-2, the V gene TRBV25-1; 8 bases line up with TRBD1. CDR1 is MGHDK, CDR2 SYGVNS, per germline. The CDR3 extends over 14 amino acids. Losses at the gene ends were 3 bases for V and 5 bases for J; bases not matched to a gene: 2. DNA of the CDR3: TGTGCCAGCAGTGACAGGGGGCGAACCGGGGAGCTGTTTTTT. Its translation: CASSDRGRTGELFF.

This clone was seen a few times. V and J are TRBV11-2 and TRBJ1-1, with a possible D match to TRBD1 (6 bases). Trimming pared 0 bases from V and 4 bases from J, leaving 18 bases between. Germline CDR1 is SGHAT and CDR2 is FQNNGV. This CDR3 is 17 amino acids long. The CDR3 region has the DNA TGTGCCAGCAGCTTAGATCTAAGGGGGGGCGTAGGCACTGAAGCTTTCTTT. Translating gives CASSLDLRGGVGTEAFF.

The chain has TRBV18 and TRBJ1-2, with D possibly TRBD1 on 5 matching bases. V dropped 5 bases and J dropped 4 bases, with 23 bases sitting between them. The germline V gene has CDR1 KGHSH and CDR2 LQKENI. The CDR3 contains 17 residues. The CDR3, as DNA: TGTGCCAGCTCAGACAAGGTTGCCAGGGAAAGCGCCTATGGCTACACCTTC. As protein: CASSDKVARESAYGYTF.

CDR3 in DNA: TGTGCCAGCAGTTTACCCAGCAGGGGTAACACCGGGGAGCTGTTTTTT. It translates to CASSLPSRGNTGELFF. The J gene is TRBJ2-2, the V gene TRBV27; a weak D match, TRBD1 (6 bases). The CDR3 spans 16 residues. V was cut by 2 bases and J by 2 bases, with 12 bases left in between. Germline V gene sequence: CDR1 MNHEY, CDR2 SMNVEV (reference sequence).

The chain joins TRBV12-3 or TRBV12-4 to TRBJ2-7, with 7 bases fitting TRBD1. The V and J ends lost 6 bases and 3 bases, in that order; junction bases with no gene match: 5. This CDR3 has 13 amino acids. CDR3 coding DNA: TGTGCCAGCAGCCCCGGGACAGACTACGAGCAGTACTTC. Protein product: CASSPGTDYEQYF.

This chain joins TRBV3-1 (or the pseudogene TRBV3-2) and TRBJ1-2, with 9 nucleotides matching TRBD1. The CDR3 is made up of 13 amino acids. Germline-derived CDR1 and CDR2 are LGHDT and YNNKEL (reference sequence). Germline trimming cut 4 bases from V and 6 bases from J; bases unmatched to any gene: 3. The CDR3 DNA reads TGTGCCAGCAGCCGGGGACAGGGTAATGGCTACACCTTC. This codes for CASSRGQGNGYTF.

This clone was recorded only once. DNA for the CDR3: TGTGCCAGCAGCTTAGGCAGGCTTATCGGCTACACCTTC. This sequence encodes CASSLGRLIGYTF. The gene calls are TRBV5-6 and TRBJ1-2, with no clear D. Germline assignment: CDR1 SGHDT and CDR2 YYEEEE. The CDR3 is made up of 13 amino acids. V shed 2 bases and J shed 8 bases, with 13 bases lying between them.

CDR3 sequence (DNA): TGTGCCAGTAGTATTGGGCAGGGGTATGGCTACACCTTC. This sequence encodes CASSIGQGYGYTF. The rearrangement joins TRBV19 to TRBJ1-2, with a weak D call TRBD1 (6 bases). This CDR3 has 13 residues. The germline CDR1 and CDR2 sequences are LNHDA and SQIVND (reference sequence). V was trimmed by 3 bases and J by 5 bases, leaving 10 bases between them.

V usage is TRBV4-1 and J usage is TRBJ1-5; D remains unclear. Trimming left V 0 bases short and J 2 bases short, with 11 bases between. In germline, CDR1 is MGHRA, CDR2 YSYEKL. The CDR3 loop spans 16 amino acids. The DNA for the CDR3 is TGCGCCAGCAGCCAAGATTTAAATGAGGGCAATCAGCCCCAGCATTTT. Its protein is CASSQDLNEGNQPQHF.